These 17 T cell receptor beta chains share one sample of origin, sequenced in a study of HIV-infected patients and healthy controls. Reverse transcription used around 480 ng RNA and constant-region primers for alpha and beta. Separate chain-specific third strand synthesis with multiplexing indices produced the alpha and beta libraries. TCRdb recomputed calls from the 5' RACE reads with MiXCR, one row per CDR3 protein. Of about 6,000 distinct CDR3 sequences in the sample, 10% to 13% were seen once. No cell fractionation was done, so the repertoire covers all unsorted peripheral blood T cells. The material was blood, obtained before antiretroviral therapy. These receptors all stem from an adult with HIV infection.

This clonotype has ten or more counts. The chain employs TRBV28 and TRBJ2-5, with D possibly TRBD2 on 6 matching bases. V lost 10 bases, J lost 1 base, and 19 bases lay in between. Germline V gene lookup returns CDR1 MDHEN and CDR2 SYDVKM. The CDR3 extends over 15 amino acids. In DNA, the CDR3 is TGTGCCATCAGATCCGGGAGCAGAGGCCAAGAGACCCAGTACTTC. As protein: CAIRSGSRGQETQYF. The full variable domain, in which reference TRBV28 and TRBJ2-5 provide the parts outside the CDR3, is DVKVTQSSRYLVKRTGEKVFLECVQDMDHENMFWYRQDPGLGLRLIYFSYDVKMKEKGDIPEGYSVSREKKERFSLILESASTNQTSMYLCAIRSGSRGQETQYFGPGTRLLVL.

By its share, this clonotype is medium-sized (0.01 to 0.1%). The chain carries TRBV18 and TRBJ2-3; 9 bases match TRBD1. V lost 4 bases to trimming and J lost 2 bases; unmatched junction nucleotides: 4. The CDR3 runs 15 residues. The germline CDR1 and CDR2 sequences are KGHSH and LQKENI. CDR3 sequence: CASSRQGVNTDTQYF. The CDR3 nucleotides read TGTGCCAGCTCACGACAGGGGGTAAACACAGATACGCAGTATTTT. Full variable domain (outside the CDR3, taken from reference TRBV18 and TRBJ2-3): NAGVMQNPRHLVRRRGQEARLRCSPMKGHSHVYWYRQLPEEGLKFMVYLQKENIIDESGMPKERFSAEFPKEGPSILRIQQVVRGDSAAYFCASSRQGVNTDTQYFGPGTRLTVL.

This clonotype is medium-sized. This chain uses TRBV4-1 with TRBJ2-3; 8 bases are shared with TRBD2. The CDR3 consists of 16 residues. Trimming cost V 3 bases and J 2 bases; bases outside gene matches: 7. Germline values: CDR1 MGHRA, CDR2 YSYEKL. The CDR3 DNA is TGCGCCAGCAGCCAGATTGCGGGGGGCGTCACAGATACGCAGTATTTT. It specifies CASSQIAGGVTDTQYF.

The V call is TRBV20-1, the J call TRBJ2-5; D could derive from TRBD1 or TRBD2 (5 bases each). The CDR3 spans 15 residues. V lost 3 bases and J 5 bases, leaving 19 bases between the germline ends. In germline, CDR1 is DFQATT, CDR2 SNEGSKA (reference sequence). The DNA for the CDR3 is TGCAGTGCTAGCCCCGACAATGTGGGGACGGAGACCCAGTACTTC. Translated, it gives CSASPDNVGTETQYF.

CDR3 residues: CASSLRGGAYEQYF. For the CDR3, the DNA is TGTGCCAGCAGCTTGCGGGGTGGGGCCTACGAGCAGTACTTC. The chain is built from TRBV6-6 and TRBJ2-7; perhaps TRBD2 as D (6 bases). CDR1 is MNHNY and CDR2 is SVGAGI in the germline V gene (reference sequence). This CDR3 region has 14 residues. V lost 6 bases and J 2 bases, leaving 14 bases between the germline ends.

This clonotype is judged medium-sized (0.01 to 0.1%). This rearrangement joins TRBV5-1 to TRBJ2-5; no firm D call. Germline V lookup: CDR1 SGHRS, CDR2 YFSETQ. The CDR3 runs 12 residues. Trimming took 0 bases from V and 5 from J, leaving 5 bases between them. CDR3 coding DNA: TGCGCCAGCAGCTTGGGGCGGGAGACCCAGTACTTC. Its translation: CASSLGRETQYF. Using reference TRBV5-1 and TRBJ2-5 for the parts outside the CDR3, the full variable domain is KAGVTQTPRYLIKTRGQQVTLSCSPISGHRSVSWYQQTPGQGLQFLFEYFSETQRNKGNFPGRFSGRQFSNSRSEMNVSTLELGDSALYLCASSLGRETQYFGPGTRLLVL.

This clonotype came up many times. The gene calls are TRBV12-3 or TRBV12-4 and TRBJ2-5; D is tentatively TRBD1 or TRBD2 (5 bases each). The length of the CDR3 is 13 residues. Trimming pared 3 bases from V and 5 bases from J, leaving 10 bases between. The CDR3 DNA is TGTGCCAGCAGTTTCCTCAGGGAGGAGACCCAGTACTTC. Protein product: CASSFLREETQYF.

This clonotype occurred many times. The chain employs TRBV5-1 and TRBJ2-7; 10 bases align to TRBD1. J gave up 1 base and V 3 bases, and 7 bases lay outside the gene matches. CDR3 length: 16 amino acids. Germline CDR1 and CDR2: SGHRS and YFSETQ. As DNA, the CDR3 is TGCGCCAGCAGCTCTCCCCGGGACAGGGGATCCTACGAGCAGTACTTC. Protein product: CASSSPRDRGSYEQYF.

The chain uses TRBV6-2 or TRBV6-3 and TRBJ2-3; 10 bases match TRBD2. The CDR3 has 18 residues. Germline CDR1 and CDR2: MNHEY and SVGEGT. After removal of 0 bases from V and 5 bases from J, the junction contained 11 bases not matched to a gene. Here the CDR3 DNA reads TGTGCCAGCAGTTACTCTCCCCTAGCGGGGGATCACGGAGATACGCAGTATTTT. Protein product: CASSYSPLAGDHGDTQYF.

The table lists this clonotype with a few counts. V is TRBV9 and J is TRBJ1-4; D may be TRBD1 (5 bases). This CDR3 comprises 15 residues. Germline V CDR1 and CDR2: SGDLS, YYNGEE. The V end was cut by 2 bases, the J end by 4 bases, with 12 bases between. Here the CDR3 reads CASSVDGGFNEKLFF. As DNA, the CDR3 is TGTGCCAGCAGCGTGGACGGGGGGTTTAATGAAAAACTGTTTTTT.

By sample share, this clonotype is medium-sized. The gene calls are TRBV2 and TRBJ2-7, with unresolved D. The CDR3 is 12 amino acids. Trimming cost V 7 bases and J 2 bases, with 9 bases left between them. Germline loops: CDR1 SNHLY, CDR2 FYNNEI. In DNA, the CDR3 is TGTGCCAGCACCGAACGGGCCTACGAGCAGTACTTC. Protein product: CASTERAYEQYF.

By share, this clonotype counts as medium-sized. V usage is TRBV6-1 and J usage is TRBJ2-3; 8 bases line up with TRBD2. The length of the CDR3 is 14 residues. CDR1 and CDR2 from the germline V gene are MNHNS and SASEGT. The V segment lost 6 bases and the J segment 2 bases; nucleotides outside the gene matches: 4. DNA of the CDR3: TGTGCCAGCAGAGAGCGGGGGTACACAGATACGCAGTATTTT. It yields the protein CASRERGYTDTQYF.

The rearrangement uses TRBV12-3 or TRBV12-4 and TRBJ1-5; TRBD1 is a possible D gene (5 bases). There are 15 residues in the CDR3. V lost 1 base to trimming and J lost 6 bases, with 13 bases between them. The CDR3 spells CASSLVTLRGQPQHF. The CDR3, as DNA: TGTGCCAGCAGTTTAGTCACCCTGAGGGGTCAGCCCCAGCATTTT.

The sample holds many counts of this clonotype. The genes are TRBV7-6 and TRBJ2-7; D gene unclear. V was shortened by 5 bases and J by 1 base, with 12 bases between the two germline ends. CDR3 length: 14 amino acids. CDR1 SGHVS and CDR2 FNYEAQ come from the germline V gene. CDR3 protein: CASSPRTASYEQYF. DNA of the CDR3: TGTGCCAGCAGCCCACGGACGGCGTCCTACGAGCAGTACTTC.

In this sample, this clonotype is medium-sized. The chain is built from TRBV10-3 and TRBJ2-7; D perhaps matches TRBD1 (6 bases). Germline V lookup: CDR1 ENHRY, CDR2 SYGVKD. V lost 6 bases to trimming and J lost 5 bases, with 14 bases between them. This CDR3 has 13 amino acids. The CDR3 sequence is CAISGTMLDEQYF. CDR3 bases: TGTGCCATCAGCGGGACAATGCTTGACGAGCAGTACTTC.

In this sample, this clonotype is medium-sized. The gene calls are TRBV5-1 and TRBJ2-3, with TRBD1 matching 7 bases. Losses at the gene ends were 1 base for V and 0 bases for J; bases not matched to a gene: 2. There are 15 residues in the CDR3. Looked up from germline, CDR1 is SGHRS and CDR2 is YFSETQ. CDR3 region: CASSLRDSSTDTQYF. The DNA of the CDR3 is TGCGCCAGCAGCTTGCGGGACAGTAGCACAGATACGCAGTATTTT.

This clonotype is classed as medium-sized. The genes are TRBV6-1 and TRBJ2-1; D unclear. Germline-derived CDR1 and CDR2 are MNHNS and SASEGT. The CDR3 has 15 amino acids. V lost 2 bases to trimming and J lost 2 bases, with 10 bases between them. The CDR3 DNA is TGTGCCAGCAGTGAATGGCAAAGCCCCTACAATGAGCAGTTCTTC. Its translation is CASSEWQSPYNEQFF.